The rows below give T cell receptor beta chains drawn from one sample of a study of blood T cell repertoires in COVID-19. Generated by immunoSEQ multiplex PCR, the TCRdb table keeps only in-frame clones and is missing some. The sample includes about 190,000 clones, around four fifths seen only once; the top ten take 2.8%. Sequencing was done on a sample of peripheral blood. These receptors all stem from a woman of 80 years or more with active or convalescent COVID-19. CDR3s include the opening cysteine and the closing phenylalanine or tryptophan. Each record gives: V gene, J gene, D gene, clone size, CDR3 DNA, CDR3 protein. A D gene is named only where the DNA matches it firmly. Expanded clones get a size class; other rows say once, few or many, or leave the size out.

V gene: TRBV30
J gene: TRBJ1-4
D gene: NA
clone size: NA
CDR3 DNA: TGTGCCTGGAGTGTAGCGCCCGTCGGAAAACTGTTTTTT
CDR3 protein: CAWSVAPVGKLFF

V gene: TRBV7-9
J gene: TRBJ1-3
D gene: TRBD1
clone size: NA
CDR3 DNA: TGTGCCAGCAGCTTAACAGGGGCTGGAAACACCATATATTTT
CDR3 protein: CASSLTGAGNTIYF

V gene: TRBV12-3/TRBV12-4
J gene: TRBJ2-7
D gene: TRBD2
clone size: NA
CDR3 DNA: TGTGCCAGCGCCGGACTAGCGGCCTACGAGCAGTACTTC
CDR3 protein: CASAGLAAYEQYF

V gene: TRBV28
J gene: TRBJ2-3
D gene: TRBD2
clone size: NA
CDR3 DNA: TGTGCCAGCAAAGGGGCAGCGGGGGGGTATTACACAGATACGCAGTATTTT
CDR3 protein: CASKGAAGGYYTDTQYF

V gene: TRBV2
J gene: TRBJ1-2
D gene: TRBD1
clone size: NA
CDR3 DNA: TGTGCCAGCAGCGCGGACAGGGCTCACTATGGCTACACCTTC
CDR3 protein: CASSADRAHYGYTF

V gene: TRBV5-4
J gene: TRBJ2-2
D gene: NA
clone size: NA
CDR3 DNA: TGTGCCAGCAGCTTGCGCGGCGGGGAGCTGTTTTTT
CDR3 protein: CASSLRGGELFF

V gene: TRBV5-1
J gene: TRBJ1-2
D gene: NA
clone size: NA
CDR3 DNA: TGCGCCAGCAAGGGTTGGGAGGACTATGGCTACACCTTC
CDR3 protein: CASKGWEDYGYTF

V gene: TRBV15
J gene: TRBJ2-2
D gene: TRBD2
clone size: once
CDR3 DNA: TGTGCCACCACCATAGCGGGGGCTACGAACACCGGGGAGCTGTTTTTT
CDR3 protein: CATTIAGATNTGELFF

V gene: TRBV5-4
J gene: TRBJ1-1
D gene: TRBD1
clone size: NA
CDR3 DNA: TGTGCCAGCAGCTCCCGGGACAGTGCGAACACTGAAGCTTTCTTT
CDR3 protein: CASSSRDSANTEAFF

V gene: TRBV5-1
J gene: TRBJ1-1
D gene: NA
clone size: few
CDR3 DNA: TGCGCCAGCAGCTTGGCCGGGATGAACACTGAAGCTTTCTTT
CDR3 protein: CASSLAGMNTEAFF

V gene: TRBV18
J gene: TRBJ2-5
D gene: NA
clone size: NA
CDR3 DNA: TGTGCCAGCTCACCGGACAGACAAGAGACCCAGTACTTC
CDR3 protein: CASSPDRQETQYF

V gene: TRBV3-1/TRBV3-2
J gene: TRBJ2-5
D gene: NA
clone size: NA
CDR3 DNA: TGTGCCAGCAGCCAAGGACTAAAAGAGACCCAGTACTTC
CDR3 protein: CASSQGLKETQYF

V gene: TRBV5-1
J gene: TRBJ1-2
D gene: NA
clone size: NA
CDR3 DNA: TGCGCCAGCAGCTTGGGGGGGCTGCGCTATGGCTACACCTTC
CDR3 protein: CASSLGGLRYGYTF

V gene: TRBV28
J gene: TRBJ1-2
D gene: TRBD1
clone size: NA
CDR3 DNA: TGTGCCAGTACCCCCGGACAGGGGGCGCGAGGCTACACCTTC
CDR3 protein: CASTPGQGARGYTF

V gene: TRBV9
J gene: TRBJ2-1
D gene: NA
clone size: NA
CDR3 DNA: TGTGCCAGCAGCGTAGGTGTCCGGGATGAGCAGTTCTTC
CDR3 protein: CASSVGVRDEQFF

V gene: TRBV10-3
J gene: TRBJ2-1
D gene: TRBD2
clone size: NA
CDR3 DNA: TGTGCCATCAGTGACGGCGGGGGGATCTACAATGAGCAGTTCTTC
CDR3 protein: CAISDGGGIYNEQFF

V gene: TRBV7-9
J gene: TRBJ2-7
D gene: TRBD1
clone size: many
CDR3 DNA: TGTGCCAGCAGCCCACGGACAGGAAGCGAGCAGTACTTC
CDR3 protein: CASSPRTGSEQYF

V gene: TRBV18
J gene: TRBJ1-2
D gene: TRBD1
clone size: NA
CDR3 DNA: TGTGCCAGCCGACAGGGAAACTATGGCTACACCTTC
CDR3 protein: CASRQGNYGYTF

V gene: TRBV2
J gene: TRBJ2-7
D gene: TRBD1
clone size: NA
CDR3 DNA: TGTGCCACCGGACTCAACAGGGGTTACGAGCAGTACTTC
CDR3 protein: CATGLNRGYEQYF

V gene: TRBV7-3
J gene: TRBJ1-1
D gene: NA
clone size: NA
CDR3 DNA: TGTGCCAGCAGCGCAGATTCAGGGATAGGCACTGAAGCTTTCTTT
CDR3 protein: CASSADSGIGTEAFF

V gene: TRBV4-3
J gene: TRBJ2-5
D gene: NA
clone size: once
CDR3 DNA: TGCGCCAGCAGCCAGTATGGGGCCTTTGGCGAGACCCAGTACTTC
CDR3 protein: CASSQYGAFGETQYF

V gene: TRBV15
J gene: TRBJ2-1
D gene: TRBD2
clone size: NA
CDR3 DNA: TGTGCCACCAGCAGAGGACTAGCGGGGTACAATGAGCAGTTCTTC
CDR3 protein: CATSRGLAGYNEQFF

V gene: TRBV5-1
J gene: TRBJ2-1
D gene: NA
clone size: NA
CDR3 DNA: TGCGCCAGCCGTGGAGACCCGTCGAGGGATGAGCAGTTCTTC
CDR3 protein: CASRGDPSRDEQFF

V gene: TRBV18
J gene: TRBJ1-2
D gene: NA
clone size: NA
CDR3 DNA: TGTGCCAGCTCACCAGTTGACAGGACGACGGACGGCTACACCTTC
CDR3 protein: CASSPVDRTTDGYTF

V gene: TRBV6-1
J gene: TRBJ2-3
D gene: TRBD2
clone size: once
CDR3 DNA: TGTGCCAGCAGTGATAGTCTTAGCGGGGGGGCCCGGGTGCAGTATTTT
CDR3 protein: CASSDSLSGGARVQYF

V gene: TRBV7-8
J gene: TRBJ1-6
D gene: TRBD1
clone size: NA
CDR3 DNA: TGTGCCAGCAGGCCGCGACCGGGACAGGGTATTAAGGATAATTCACCCCTCCACTTT
CDR3 protein: CASRPRPGQGIKDNSPLHF

V gene: TRBV5-4
J gene: TRBJ1-2
D gene: TRBD1
clone size: NA
CDR3 DNA: TGTGCCAGCAGCCCCGCAGGGGGCAACTATGGCTACACCTTC
CDR3 protein: CASSPAGGNYGYTF

V gene: TRBV28
J gene: TRBJ2-7
D gene: TRBD1
clone size: NA
CDR3 DNA: TGTGCCAGCAGGGACAGGGGGAGGTACGAGCAGTACTTC
CDR3 protein: CASRDRGRYEQYF

V gene: TRBV5-1
J gene: TRBJ2-2
D gene: TRBD1
clone size: NA
CDR3 DNA: TGCGCCAGCAGCCGGACAGGGTTCGTCACCGGGGAGCTGTTTTTT
CDR3 protein: CASSRTGFVTGELFF

V gene: TRBV4-1
J gene: TRBJ2-1
D gene: NA
clone size: once
CDR3 DNA: TGCGCCAGCAGCCAAGATGGGCCAGGTGAGCAGTTCTTC
CDR3 protein: CASSQDGPGEQFF

V gene: TRBV10-3
J gene: TRBJ2-1
D gene: TRBD1
clone size: NA
CDR3 DNA: TGTGCCATCAGTTCGGGACAGGGTGGGGAGCAGTTCTTC
CDR3 protein: CAISSGQGGEQFF

V gene: TRBV7-9
J gene: TRBJ2-2
D gene: TRBD2
clone size: NA
CDR3 DNA: TGTGCCAGCGGGAACCTAGCGGGGAACACCGGGGAGCTGTTTTTT
CDR3 protein: CASGNLAGNTGELFF

V gene: TRBV7-5
J gene: TRBJ1-2
D gene: NA
clone size: few
CDR3 DNA: TGTGCCAGAAGGATAGAGCGGGACCGGGTCTATGGCTACACCTTC
CDR3 protein: CARRIERDRVYGYTF

V gene: TRBV28
J gene: TRBJ1-3
D gene: NA
clone size: few
CDR3 DNA: TGTGCCAGCAGTCCGTCGGGGGATCCTGGAAACACCATATATTTT
CDR3 protein: CASSPSGDPGNTIYF